This TCR beta chain was documented in a study of T cell responses to AZD1222 COVID-19 vaccine. Study findings and constraints: White British ancestry dominated among donors, who included more females, and clonal diversity was possibly underestimated. Of the AZD1222 recipients, only five to seven were seropositive at baseline.

Germline CDR1 is MGHRA and CDR2 is YSYEKL. Trimming stripped 3 bases from V and 5 bases from J, with 14 bases between. The CDR3 totals 15 residues. Comment on this clone: What it recognizes is unknown.

Profiled with immunoSEQ multiplex PCR; TCRdb holds only in-frame clones, not every one. The repertoire has 110,000 to 150,000 clones, approximately 94% of them found once; the top ten carry more than 8%. The material was peripheral blood, obtained on day 0 of AZD1222 vaccination. The V and J genes are TRBV4-1 and TRBJ2-4, with D tentatively TRBD1 or TRBD2 (5 bases each). This TCR came from an adult in good health. Here the CDR3 reads CASSQGRGFENIQYF. The DNA of the CDR3 is TGCGCCAGCAGCCAGGGCCGGGGCTTCGAAAACATTCAGTACTTC.